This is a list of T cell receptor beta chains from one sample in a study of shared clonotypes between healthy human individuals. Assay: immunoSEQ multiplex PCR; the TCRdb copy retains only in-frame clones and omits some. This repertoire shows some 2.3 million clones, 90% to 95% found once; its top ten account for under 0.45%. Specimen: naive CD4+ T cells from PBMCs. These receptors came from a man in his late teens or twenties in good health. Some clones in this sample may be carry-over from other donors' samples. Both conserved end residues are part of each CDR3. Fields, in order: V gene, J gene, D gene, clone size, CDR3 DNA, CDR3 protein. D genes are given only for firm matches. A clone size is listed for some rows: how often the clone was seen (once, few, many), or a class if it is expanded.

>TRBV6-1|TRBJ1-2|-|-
TGTGCCAGCAGTGGTAATAAACAGGTTTGGGGACTACAGGATGGCTACACCTTC
CASSGNKQVWGLQDGYTF
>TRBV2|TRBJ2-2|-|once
TGTGCCAGCAATGAGGGAGTAGACACCGGGGAGCTGTTTTTT
CASNEGVDTGELFF
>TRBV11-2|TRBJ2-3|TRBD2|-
TGTGCCAGCAGCGCACTAGCGGGGTCTAAAACAGATACGCAGTATTTT
CASSALAGSKTDTQYF
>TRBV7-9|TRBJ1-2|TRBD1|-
TGTGCCAGCAGCCTAGGACAGGGTGAATATGGCTACACCTTC
CASSLGQGEYGYTF
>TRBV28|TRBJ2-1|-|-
TGTGCCAGCAGCGAGACACTAGCTGGAGGGGGCAATGAGCAGTTCTTC
CASSETLAGGGNEQFF
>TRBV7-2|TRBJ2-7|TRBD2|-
TGTGCCAGCACTAGCGGGAGAGGTGGCGAGCAGTACTTC
CASTSGRGGEQYF
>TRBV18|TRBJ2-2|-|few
TGTGCCAGCTCACCACAGGGCTCGGCGAACACCGGGGAGCTGTTTTTT
CASSPQGSANTGELFF
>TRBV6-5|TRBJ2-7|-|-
TGTGCCAGCAGTTACCATGGGGCGGTTTCCTACGAGCAGTACTTC
CASSYHGAVSYEQYF
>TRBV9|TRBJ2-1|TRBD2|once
TGTGCCAGCAGCGTAGGGGTAGGGACTACGCTTAGTGGGAACAATGAGCAGTTCTTC
CASSVGVGTTLSGNNEQFF
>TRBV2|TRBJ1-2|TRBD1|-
TGTGCCAGCAGTGCACGGGACAGGGGGCTTGATGGCTACACCTTC
CASSARDRGLDGYTF
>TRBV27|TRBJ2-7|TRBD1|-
TGTGCCAGCAGCCGGACAGGGTCGCGTATTTACGAGCAGTACTTC
CASSRTGSRIYEQYF
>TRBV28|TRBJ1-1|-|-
TGTGCCAGCAGTTCTCACCAGGGTGCTGAAGCTTTCTTT
CASSSHQGAEAFF
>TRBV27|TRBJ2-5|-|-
TGTGCCAGCAGTGCCCGGGGGGAGACCCAGTACTTC
CASSARGETQYF
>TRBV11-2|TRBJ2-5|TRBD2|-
TGTGCCAGCAGCTCCCGGGGGCTAGCGGGAGCCCAAGAGACCCAGTACTTC
CASSSRGLAGAQETQYF
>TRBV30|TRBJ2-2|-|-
TGTGCCTGGAGTGTACTCGGGGCCGGGGAGCTGTTTTTT
CAWSVLGAGELFF
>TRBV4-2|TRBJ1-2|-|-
TGTGCCAGCAGCCAAGTCGGGACCAACTATGGCTACACCTTC
CASSQVGTNYGYTF
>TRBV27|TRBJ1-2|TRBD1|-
TGTGCCAGCAGTCGGGACAGGGAGAACTATGGCTACACCTTC
CASSRDRENYGYTF
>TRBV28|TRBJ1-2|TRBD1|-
TGTGCCAGCAGCCCCCCCCGGACAGGATCTCGGTACACCTTC
CASSPPRTGSRYTF
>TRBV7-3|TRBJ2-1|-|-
TGTGCCAGCAGCCCGCCGGGAAACATGGGCGGTGAGCAGTTCTTC
CASSPPGNMGGEQFF
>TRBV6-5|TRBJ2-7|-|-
TGTGCCACCCGGGCTGGCGGGTCTCTTCTCGAGCAGTACTTC
CATRAGGSLLEQYF
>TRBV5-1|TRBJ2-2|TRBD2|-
TGCGCCAGCAGCTTTAGGTGGCTAGCGGGAGTCGGGTCCAACACCGGGGAGCTGTTTTTT
CASSFRWLAGVGSNTGELFF